These 21 T cell receptor beta chains originate from one sample sequenced in a study of shared clonotypes between healthy human individuals. The naive CD8 population came from CD45RO-negative cells selected for CCR7, without terminally differentiated effector memory CD45RA+ cells. Repertoires were generated with immunoSEQ multiplex PCR, while TCRdb's copy carries only in-frame clones and drops some. The profile covers roughly 2 million clones, with approximately 94% appearing a single time and 0.9% to 1.4% taken by the ten largest. Material for sequencing was naive CD8+ T cells sorted from blood. Receptors originate from a man between 18 and 35 years old in good health.

With regard to this clone: An end of the junction does not agree with germline; a read error may underlie this. The rearrangement links TRBV7-9 to TRBJ1-2, with TRBD1 as a possible D gene (5 bases). The germline V gene has CDR1 SEHNR and CDR2 FQNEAQ (reference sequence). The CDR3 has 9 amino acids. The DNA for the CDR3 is TGTGCCAGCATCGAGGGGCAAGACTTC. Protein sequence: CASIEGQDF.

The chain combines TRBV2 with TRBJ1-1; perhaps TRBD1 as D (6 bases). Germline V lookup: CDR1 SNHLY, CDR2 FYNNEI. Trimming removed 4 bases at V and 0 bases at J, with 15 bases between. The CDR3 runs to 16 residues. This CDR3 reads CASSAKGGPMNTEAFF. The CDR3 bases are TGTGCCAGCAGTGCAAAGGGGGGCCCCATGAACACTGAAGCTTTCTTT.

In this sample, this clone turned up once. The chain links TRBV7-8 to TRBJ2-7; 9 nucleotides agree with TRBD1. The length of the CDR3 is 15 residues. V lost 1 base and J lost 5; bases outside the gene matches: 6. CDR1 is SGHVS and CDR2 is FQNEAQ in the germline V gene. CDR3 in amino acids: CASSLVGTGYDEQYF. CDR3 in DNA: TGTGCCAGCAGCTTAGTGGGGACAGGGTATGACGAGCAGTACTTC.

The chain employs TRBV19 and TRBJ2-7; 8 positions agree with TRBD1. Germline CDR1 LNHDA, CDR2 SQIVND (reference sequence). V was pared by 6 bases and J by 0 bases, with 4 bases of the junction left unmatched. This CDR3 has 14 residues. The CDR3 is CASSRQGNSYEQYF. Here the CDR3 DNA reads TGTGCCAGTAGCCGACAGGGGAACTCCTACGAGCAGTACTTC.

This chain joins TRBV4-3 and TRBJ2-3; D is perhaps TRBD2 (6 bases). The CDR3 is 13 residues long. The V gene lost 6 bases and the J gene lost 3 bases, with 10 bases spanning the gap. From germline, CDR1 is LGHNA and CDR2 YSLEER. As DNA, the CDR3 is TGCGCCAGCAGGGAACGGGGGACAGATACGCAGTATTTT. It specifies CASRERGTDTQYF.

This sequence joins TRBV5-1 and TRBJ2-5; D ambiguous. This CDR3 contains 13 residues. Germline V gene data show CDR1 as SGHRS and CDR2 as YFSETQ. The V end lost 0 bases, the J end lost 2 bases, and 5 bases lay between the germline ends. The CDR3 bases are TGCGCCAGCAGCTTGGACCTACAAGAGACCCAGTACTTC. Its translation: CASSLDLQETQYF. Complete variable domain (other parts from reference TRBV5-1 and TRBJ2-5): KAGVTQTPRYLIKTRGQQVTLSCSPISGHRSVSWYQQTPGQGLQFLFEYFSETQRNKGNFPGRFSGRQFSNSRSEMNVSTLELGDSALYLCASSLDLQETQYFGPGTRLLVL.

This chain connects TRBV6-6 to TRBJ2-2; the D is unclear. CDR3 length: 13 residues. V lost 6 bases and J lost 6, with 11 bases in between. The germline CDR1 and CDR2 sequences are MNHNY and SVGAGI (reference sequence). The CDR3 bases are TGTGCCAGCAGCCCCGTTGCCTCCGGGGAGCTGTTTTTT. This encodes CASSPVASGELFF.

V is TRBV7-2 and J is TRBJ1-5; D not resolved. CDR3 length: 11 amino acids. Germline V CDR1 and CDR2: SGHTA, FQGNSA. Trimming took 5 bases from V and 6 from J, leaving 5 bases between them. The CDR3 DNA sequence: TGTGCCAGCAGCCACCCTCAGCCCCAGCATTTT. This encodes CASSHPQPQHF.

This clone was seen a single time. Other DNA sequences of this sample code for an identical CDR3. The chain carries TRBV27 and TRBJ2-7; 7 bases are shared with TRBD1. Germline assignment: CDR1 MNHEY and CDR2 SMNVEV (reference sequence). The V and J ends lost 3 bases and 4 bases, in that order; junction bases with no gene match: 6. This CDR3 region has 14 residues. CDR3 region: CASSFGAGGYEQYF. CDR3 sequence (DNA): TGTGCCAGCAGTTTCGGGGCAGGGGGATACGAGCAGTACTTC.

A single count supports this clone. This sequence joins TRBV29-1 and TRBJ1-5; TRBD1 matches 9 bases. The V gene end was trimmed by 4 bases and the J gene end by 2 bases; junction bases not matched to a gene: 6. Germline V CDR1 and CDR2: SQVTM, ANQGSEA. CDR3 length: 15 residues. CDR3 sequence: CSVATGGVGNQPQHF. The CDR3 DNA reads as TGCAGCGTTGCCACAGGGGGCGTGGGCAATCAGCCCCAGCATTTT. The full variable domain, its missing parts supplied by reference TRBV29-1 and TRBJ1-5, is SAVISQKPSRDICQRGTSLTIQCQVDSQVTMMFWYRQQPGQSLTLIATANQGSEATYESGFVIDKFPISRPNLTFSTLTVSNMSPEDSSIYLCSVATGGVGNQPQHFGDGTRLSIL.

The chain couples TRBV10-1 to TRBJ2-1; the match to TRBD2 covers 8 bases. This CDR3 has 16 residues. CDR1 is WNHNN, CDR2 SYGVQD, per germline (reference sequence). After removal of 2 bases from V and 8 bases from J, the junction contained 11 bases not matched to a gene. The CDR3 region has the DNA TGCGCCAGCAGTGAGAGTCCCGGGGGGGCCATAGATGAGCAGTTCTTC. Amino acids: CASSESPGGAIDEQFF.

This sequence joins TRBV2 and TRBJ2-7; 10 nucleotides agree with TRBD1. This CDR3 comprises 15 residues. Germline CDR1 SNHLY, CDR2 FYNNEI. J was trimmed by 6 bases and V by 3 bases; bases with no gene match: 8. CDR3 coding DNA: TGTGCCAGCAGTGAGGGGGACAGGGGCCCACGCGAGCAGTACTTC. This gives the protein CASSEGDRGPREQYF. Combining the CDR3 with reference TRBV2 and TRBJ2-7 gives the whole variable domain EPEVTQTPSHQVTQMGQEVILRCVPISNHLYFYWYRQILGQKVEFLVSFYNNEISEKSEIFDDQFSVERPDGSNFTLKIRSTKLEDSAMYFCASSEGDRGPREQYFGPGTRLTVT.

This clone has more than one count but fewer than ten. The J gene is TRBJ1-1, the V gene TRBV11-3; 9 positions agree with TRBD1. The CDR3 extends over 13 amino acids. J lost 11 bases, V lost 4 bases, and 8 bases had no gene match. Germline CDR1 is SGHNT and CDR2 is YENEEA. The CDR3 spells CASSSGTGLVAFF. CDR3 DNA: TGTGCCAGCAGCTCCGGGACAGGGCTTGTCGCTTTCTTT.

The V call is TRBV11-2, the J call TRBJ1-6, with 7 bases matching TRBD1. Germline loops: CDR1 SGHAT, CDR2 FQNNGV. The CDR3 has 17 residues. V lost 6 bases, J lost 0 bases, and 8 bases stayed unmatched. CDR3 nucleotides: TGTGCCAGCAGACCCGACAGGGTGAGCTCCTATAATTCACCCCTCCACTTT. Residues: CASRPDRVSSYNSPLHF.

The chain employs TRBV27 and TRBJ2-1, with D perhaps TRBD2 (6 bases). CDR3 length: 14 residues. Deletions cut 1 base from V and 8 bases from J, with 12 bases between. The germline gives CDR1 MNHEY, CDR2 SMNVEV (reference sequence). CDR3 amino acids: CASSLWASVDEQFF. The CDR3 region has the DNA TGTGCCAGCAGTTTATGGGCTAGCGTGGATGAGCAGTTCTTC.

The chain recombines TRBV4-1 with TRBJ1-2, with D unclear. Germline assignment: CDR1 MGHRA and CDR2 YSYEKL. The CDR3 spans 13 residues. Trimming cost V 0 bases and J 4 bases, with 6 bases left between them. This chain's CDR3 is CASSQDYGYGYTF. The CDR3 DNA follows: TGCGCCAGCAGCCAAGATTACGGCTATGGCTACACCTTC.

This clone was seen just once. The same CDR3 arises from other DNA sequences in this sample as well. The V and J genes are TRBV27 and TRBJ2-7; D gene unclear. V lost 8 bases to trimming and J lost 0 bases, with 11 bases between them. This CDR3 region has 13 residues. The germline CDR1 and CDR2 sequences are MNHEY and SMNVEV (reference sequence). CDR3 in DNA: TGTGCCAGCTCGATAACTGGCTCCTACGAGCAGTACTTC. Translated: CASSITGSYEQYF.

This chain uses TRBV7-2 with TRBJ2-7; TRBD2 agrees at 9 bases. Germline CDR1 reads SGHTA; CDR2 reads FQGNSA. J gave up 2 bases and V 2 bases, and 7 bases lay outside the gene matches. This CDR3 comprises 16 residues. CDR3 DNA: TGTGCCAGCAGCTTATCTAGCGGGGTTCCTACCTACGAGCAGTACTTC. Amino acids: CASSLSSGVPTYEQYF.

The rearrangement links TRBV29-1 to TRBJ1-3; D is uncertain. CDR1 is SQVTM, CDR2 ANQGSEA, per germline. CDR3 length: 12 amino acids. V was clipped by 4 bases and J by 3 bases, with 7 bases between them. The CDR3 DNA is TGCAGCGTTGCATCTCTTGGAAACACCATATATTTT. Translation gives CSVASLGNTIYF.

A single count supports this clone. The rearrangement joins TRBV7-6 to TRBJ2-7; 12 bases match TRBD1. The CDR3 is made up of 17 amino acids. Germline trimming cut 4 bases from V and 3 bases from J; bases unmatched to any gene: 10. Per germline, CDR1 SGHVS and CDR2 FNYEAQ. In DNA, the CDR3 is TGTGCCAGCAGCTATGGGACAGGGGGCCAGTCGAGCTACGAGCAGTACTTC. Amino acids: CASSYGTGGQSSYEQYF.

This clone was counted once. V gene TRBV18 combines with J gene TRBJ1-5, with 7 positions matching TRBD1. Trimming at V came to 3 bases and at J to 4 bases, leaving 12 bases not matched to a gene. In germline, CDR1 is KGHSH, CDR2 LQKENI. The CDR3 sequence is 17 residues long. CDR3 coding DNA: TGTGCCAGCTCACCGGAATTGGGACAGTTCGGAAATCAGCCCCAGCATTTT. Protein: CASSPELGQFGNQPQHF.